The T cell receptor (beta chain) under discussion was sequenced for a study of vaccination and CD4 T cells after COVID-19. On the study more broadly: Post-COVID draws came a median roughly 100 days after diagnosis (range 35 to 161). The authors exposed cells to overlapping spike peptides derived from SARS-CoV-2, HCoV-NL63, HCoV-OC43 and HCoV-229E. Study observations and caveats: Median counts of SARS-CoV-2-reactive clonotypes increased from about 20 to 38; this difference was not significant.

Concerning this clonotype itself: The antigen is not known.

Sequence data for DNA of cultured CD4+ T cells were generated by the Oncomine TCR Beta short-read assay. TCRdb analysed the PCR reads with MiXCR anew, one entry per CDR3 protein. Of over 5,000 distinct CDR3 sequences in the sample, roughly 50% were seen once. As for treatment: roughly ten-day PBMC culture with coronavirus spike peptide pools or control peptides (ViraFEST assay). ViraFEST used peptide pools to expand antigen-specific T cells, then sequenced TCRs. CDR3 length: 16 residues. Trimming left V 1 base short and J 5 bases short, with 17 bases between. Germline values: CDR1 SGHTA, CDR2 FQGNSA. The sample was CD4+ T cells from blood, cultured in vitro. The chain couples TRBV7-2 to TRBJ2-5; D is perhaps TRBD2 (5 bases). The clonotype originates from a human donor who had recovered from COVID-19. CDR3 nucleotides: TGTGCCAGCAGCTTAGGGGTTTGGAGGCAGATGGAGACCCAGTACTTC. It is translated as CASSLGVWRQMETQYF.